Following are 2 T cell receptor beta chains from one sample sequenced in a study of blood T cell repertoires in COVID-19. Profiling relied on immunoSEQ multiplex PCR, and the TCRdb table lists in-frame clones only, not all of them. Among some 290,000 clones listed, under 90% were seen once. Input material: PBMCs or T cells enriched from blood (not recorded which). The receptors derive from a woman in her twenties or thirties who had recovered from COVID-19.

V gene TRBV27 combines with J gene TRBJ2-7; D gene ambiguous. Germline lookup yields CDR1 MNHEY and CDR2 SMNVEV (reference sequence). The CDR3 length is 13 residues. With 3 bases removed from V and 6 bases from J, the gap between germline ends came to 12 bases. CDR3 residues: CASSLGRNGEQYF. The DNA of the CDR3 is TGTGCCAGCAGTTTGGGCCGGAACGGCGAGCAGTACTTC.

The V call is TRBV5-8, the J call TRBJ2-1; 16 positions agree with TRBD2. This CDR3 spans 15 amino acids. The junction had 10 bases not matched to a gene; V was cut back by 4 bases and J by 15 bases. Germline CDR1 is SGHTS and CDR2 is YDEGEE. CDR3 region: CASSGTGLAGGQRFF. In nucleotides, the CDR3 is TGTGCCAGCAGCGGAACGGGACTAGCGGGAGGGCAACGGTTCTTC.